The TCR beta chain under discussion was sequenced for a study of CXCR3-negative and CXCR3-positive naive CD8 T cells. Findings and limits, study-wide: Naive cells positive for CXCR3 carried more hydrophobic TRB CDR3s than CXCR3-negative ones. Similarly elevated diversity marked both naive subsets, with memory CD8+ cells showing far lower diversity.

CD45RO-CCR7+CD27+CD95- was the phenotype of naive CD8+ T cells. Comments on this clonotype: The antigen is unknown.

This CDR3 is built from 15 residues. From germline, CDR1 is SGHTA and CDR2 FQGTGA. The method, 5' RACE with UMI labels, was used to prepare the TRB cDNA libraries. TCRdb processed the 5' RACE reads again and assigns one entry to each CDR3 protein, with no DNA. The sample yields tens of thousands of distinct CDR3 sequences, of which the top ten take up around 0.58%. This TCR was recovered from a human donor in good health. Some clones in this sample may be carry-over from other donors' samples. Sequenced: naive CXCR3+ CD8+ T cells from blood. As for subset: CD45RO-CCR7+CD27+CD95- naive CD8+ T cells expressing CXCR3 (TNR3+). The chain joins TRBV7-3 to TRBJ2-7; TCRdb returns TRBD1, unconfirmable since there is no DNA. CDR3 amino acids: CASSLNGDRTYEQYF.